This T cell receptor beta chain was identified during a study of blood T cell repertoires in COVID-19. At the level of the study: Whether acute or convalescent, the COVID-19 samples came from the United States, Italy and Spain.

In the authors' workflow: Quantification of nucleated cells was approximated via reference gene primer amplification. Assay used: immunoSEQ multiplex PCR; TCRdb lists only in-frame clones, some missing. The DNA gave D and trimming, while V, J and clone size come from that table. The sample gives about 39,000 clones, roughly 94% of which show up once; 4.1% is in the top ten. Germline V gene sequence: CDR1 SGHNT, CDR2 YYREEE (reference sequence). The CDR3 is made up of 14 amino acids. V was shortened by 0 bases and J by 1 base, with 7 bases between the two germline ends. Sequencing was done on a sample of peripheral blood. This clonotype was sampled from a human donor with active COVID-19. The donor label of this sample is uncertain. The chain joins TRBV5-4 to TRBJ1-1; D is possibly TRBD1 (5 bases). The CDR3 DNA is TGTGCCAGCAGCTTGGCCAGGGCGAACACTGAAGCTTTCTTT. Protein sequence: CASSLARANTEAFF.